These 16 T cell receptor beta chains share one sample of origin, sequenced in a study of Graves' ophthalmopathy and Graves' hyperthyroidism. From RNA, the CDR3 regions of TCR beta chains were amplified and sequenced. In the first round, RT-PCR was carried out with HTBI primers, and a multiplex PCR formed the second round. TCRdb re-called the multiplex PCR reads with MiXCR, one entry per CDR3 protein. The sample contains around 400,000 distinct CDR3 sequences, 20% to 25% of which appear only once. Source material: peripheral blood. All receptors derive from a woman between 18 and 29 years old with stable Graves' hyperthyroidism.

This clonotype was recorded at least ten times. J is TRBJ1-2 and V is TRBV7-2; D unresolved. The germline CDR1 and CDR2 sequences are SGHTA and FQGNSA. Trimming stripped 5 bases from V and 8 bases from J, with 15 bases between. The CDR3 sequence is 13 residues long. CDR3 DNA sequence: TGTGCCAGCAGCCCCTACGGGGTGGAAGGCTACACCTTC. It translates to CASSPYGVEGYTF.

The V gene is TRBV12-3 or TRBV12-4, the J gene TRBJ2-7; 9 nucleotides line up with TRBD1. V lost 5 bases to trimming and J lost 6 bases; unmatched junction nucleotides: 20. The CDR3 length is 18 residues. The CDR3 sequence is CASSPSRDRAYGLGEQYF. The CDR3 coding sequence is TGTGCCAGCAGTCCGTCCCGGGACAGGGCCTATGGTCTTGGCGAGCAGTACTTC.

This clonotype was counted many times. The J gene is TRBJ1-2, the V gene TRBV11-1; no definite D call. Germline assignment: CDR1 SGHAT and CDR2 FQDESV (reference sequence). The CDR3 spans 16 residues. V was clipped by 1 base and J by 5 bases, with 17 bases between them. The CDR3: CASSLDVRDVRYGYTF. CDR3 nucleotide sequence: TGTGCCAGCAGCTTAGATGTCCGTGACGTCCGTTATGGCTACACCTTC.

This clonotype was observed many times. The chain joins TRBV3-1 to TRBJ2-7; D ambiguous. From germline, CDR1 is LGHDT and CDR2 YNNKEL (reference sequence). V gave up 5 bases and J gave up 1 base, with 12 bases separating them. This CDR3 region has 14 residues. The chain's CDR3 is CASSKVAFSYEQYF. Here the CDR3 DNA reads TGTGCCAGCAGCAAGGTTGCGTTTTCCTACGAGCAGTACTTC.

The V call is TRBV13, the J call TRBJ2-2; D is perhaps TRBD2 (7 bases). The CDR3 length is 17 residues. The germline V gene has CDR1 PRHDT and CDR2 FYEKMQ (reference sequence). Trimming pared 4 bases from V and 1 base from J, leaving 16 bases between. The DNA of the CDR3 is TGTGCCAGCAGCTCCCTTGAGGGGGGGGTGAACACCGGGGAGCTGTTTTTT. It translates to CASSSLEGGVNTGELFF.

There are many counts of this clonotype. With a much larger clone just one base away, this may be a read error. The chain combines TRBV6-5 with TRBJ2-2, with TRBD2 identical over 7 bases. The CDR3 contains 15 residues. With V trimmed by 6 bases and J by 1 base, 5 bases remained unmatched. CDR1 MNHEY and CDR2 SVGAGI come from the germline V gene. For the CDR3, the DNA is TGTGCCAGCAGCCCGACTAGCAGGAACACCGGGGAGCTGTTTTTT. Amino acids: CASSPTSRNTGELFF.

This clonotype was found many times. This rearrangement joins TRBV6-5 to TRBJ2-2; 12 nucleotides agree with TRBD2. The CDR3 consists of 17 residues. In germline, CDR1 is MNHEY, CDR2 SVGAGI. Trimming cost V 4 bases and J 5 bases; bases outside gene matches: 8. The CDR3 region has the DNA TGTGCCAGCAGTTCATACCAGACTAGCGGGAGAACCGGGGAGCTGTTTTTT. It translates to CASSSYQTSGRTGELFF.

The table lists this clonotype with many counts. The chain joins TRBV28 to TRBJ2-7; TRBD2 aligns across 7 bases. V was pared by 7 bases and J by 4 bases, with 7 bases of the junction left unmatched. The CDR3 is 13 amino acids. From germline, CDR1 is MDHEN and CDR2 SYDVKM. Here the CDR3 reads CASKPGGLYEQYF. CDR3 nucleotide sequence: TGTGCCAGCAAACCCGGGGGGTTGTACGAGCAGTACTTC.

In this sample, this clonotype turned up many times. The chain couples TRBV6-5 to TRBJ2-7, with 8 bases aligning to TRBD1. The length of the CDR3 is 15 residues. Unmatched junction bases numbered 5, after V lost 2 bases and J lost 2 bases. Germline assignment: CDR1 MNHEY and CDR2 SVGAGI. The chain's CDR3 is CASSYQTGGTYEQYF. The CDR3 region has the DNA TGTGCCAGCAGTTACCAAACAGGGGGAACCTACGAGCAGTACTTC.

This clonotype was picked up many times. The rearrangement links TRBV7-6 to TRBJ2-5; 12 bases line up with TRBD2. In germline, CDR1 is SGHVS, CDR2 FNYEAQ. The CDR3 is made up of 16 amino acids. The junction had 3 bases not matched to a gene; V was cut back by 3 bases and J by 1 base. The CDR3 here is CASSLGTSGLQETQYF. CDR3 sequence (DNA): TGTGCCAGCAGCTTGGGGACTAGCGGGCTCCAAGAGACCCAGTACTTC.

DNA for the CDR3: TGTGCCAGCAATAGGGACAGGGTGACTGAAGCTTTCTTT. Protein sequence: CASNRDRVTEAFF. This rearrangement joins TRBV6-2 or TRBV6-3 to TRBJ1-1; 9 nucleotides match TRBD1. The J segment lost 5 bases and the V segment lost 7 bases, leaving 5 bases of the junction unmatched. Germline V gene data show CDR1 as MNHEY and CDR2 as SVGEGT. The CDR3 totals 13 residues.

This clonotype was observed many times. The gene calls are TRBV6-1 and TRBJ1-5; D ambiguous. Germline CDR1 MNHNS, CDR2 SASEGT. With 1 base removed from V and 0 bases from J, the gap between germline ends came to 7 bases. This CDR3 is 15 amino acids long. The CDR3 region is CASSEDGYSNQPQHF. The DNA for the CDR3 is TGTGCCAGCAGTGAAGATGGGTATAGCAATCAGCCCCAGCATTTT.

This clonotype was seen ten or more times. This rearrangement joins TRBV11-1 to TRBJ1-1; TRBD1 matches 8 bases. The V gene end was trimmed by 5 bases and the J gene end by 2 bases; junction bases not matched to a gene: 4. CDR3 length equals 14 residues. CDR1 SGHAT and CDR2 FQDESV come from the germline V gene (reference sequence). CDR3 in amino acids: CASSRDRGNTEAFF. CDR3 sequence (DNA): TGTGCCAGCAGCAGAGACAGGGGAAACACTGAAGCTTTCTTT.

The table lists this clonotype with many counts. The rearrangement uses TRBV11-2 and TRBJ2-5; D gene uncertain. This CDR3 has 13 amino acids. Looked up from germline, CDR1 is SGHAT and CDR2 is FQNNGV. Trimming removed 0 bases from V and 5 bases from J, with 7 bases in between. The CDR3, as DNA: TGTGCCAGCAGCTTAGATCTCTGGGAGACCCAGTACTTC. Its translation: CASSLDLWETQYF.

Many counts were recorded for this clonotype. The V and J genes are TRBV4-1 and TRBJ2-7; D possibly uses TRBD1 or TRBD2 (6 bases each). V lost 2 bases and J 1 base, leaving 12 bases between the germline ends. The CDR3 runs to 15 residues. CDR1 is MGHRA and CDR2 is YSYEKL in the germline V gene. The CDR3 sequence is CASSQPTRGSYEQYF. DNA for the CDR3: TGCGCCAGCAGCCAACCGACTAGGGGGTCCTACGAGCAGTACTTC.

This clonotype was recorded many times. The rearrangement links TRBV20-1 to TRBJ2-7, with D hard to call. Trimming removed 0 bases from V and 0 bases from J, with 12 bases in between. This CDR3 comprises 15 residues. CDR1 is DFQATT and CDR2 is SNEGSKA in the germline V gene (reference sequence). The CDR3 here is CSARDWAGSSYEQYF. DNA for the CDR3: TGCAGTGCTAGAGATTGGGCTGGTTCCTCCTACGAGCAGTACTTC.